Each of the 30 T cell receptor beta chains below was sequenced from the same sample in a study of blood T cell repertoires in COVID-19 (dated by TCRdb to 2020 to 2022). The library relied on the immunoSEQ multiplex PCR assay. Here the immuneACCESS table is served through TCRdb, limited to in-frame sequences with V and J called. Missing clones are a known gap in these copies; in checked studies unresolved V genes cover under half, and the rest lacks a known reason. Within this sample are 150,000 to 200,000 clones, with about 82% of them counted one time only. The leading ten clones occupy approximately 7% of the sample. The specimen was peripheral blood. Every receptor here comes from a man aged 65-85 years with active or convalescent COVID-19.

The table lists this clone with a few counts. The chain couples TRBV19 to TRBJ1-2; D remains unclear. Trimming cost V 4 bases and J 5 bases, with 20 bases left between them. The CDR3 is 16 residues long. CDR1 and CDR2 from the germline V gene are LNHDA and SQIVND (reference sequence). The CDR3 sequence: CASSTGYSLGVYGYTF. The CDR3 DNA sequence: TGTGCCAGTAGTACCGGTTACTCCCTGGGCGTGTATGGCTACACCTTC.

V is TRBV19 and J is TRBJ1-2, with D unclear. V dropped 3 bases and J dropped 6 bases, with 11 bases sitting between them. Germline V CDR1 and CDR2: LNHDA, SQIVND (reference sequence). There are 13 residues in the CDR3. CDR3 DNA: TGTGCCAGTAGTATGGGAGGCGAGGATGGCTACACCTTC. Translated, it gives CASSMGGEDGYTF.

In DNA, the CDR3 is TGTGCCAGCTCCCGAGTCAGGGGGCATGAGCAGTTCTTC. This translates into CASSRVRGHEQFF. The V and J genes are TRBV18 and TRBJ2-1; the match to TRBD1 covers 8 bases. V trimming: 6 bases; J trimming: 8 bases; junction bases outside the gene matches: 6. CDR3 length: 13 residues. Germline V gene lookup returns CDR1 KGHSH and CDR2 LQKENI.

The chain is built from TRBV19 and TRBJ1-2; a weak D match, TRBD1 (6 bases). V was shortened by 3 bases and J by 6 bases, with 17 bases between the two germline ends. There are 15 residues in the CDR3. Looked up from germline, CDR1 is LNHDA and CDR2 is SQIVND (reference sequence). The CDR3: CASSIGMQGQDGYTF. The CDR3 region has the DNA TGTGCCAGTAGTATCGGCATGCAGGGGCAGGATGGCTACACCTTC. Full variable domain (remainder filled in from reference TRBV19 and TRBJ1-2): DGGITQSPKYLFRKEGQNVTLSCEQNLNHDAMYWYRQDPGQGLRLIYYSQIVNDFQKGDIAEGYSVSREKKESFPLTVTSAQKNPTAFYLCASSIGMQGQDGYTFGSGTRLTVV.

Note on this clone: The same CDR3 arises from other DNA sequences in this sample as well. The chain uses TRBV6-5 and TRBJ1-2, with 8 bases that match TRBD1. This CDR3 region has 13 residues. Germline CDR1 MNHEY, CDR2 SVGAGI. The V segment lost 6 bases and the J segment 2 bases; nucleotides outside the gene matches: 2. CDR3 amino acids: CASRRQGNYGYTF. CDR3 coding DNA: TGTGCCAGCAGACGACAGGGGAACTATGGCTACACCTTC.

This chain connects TRBV5-5 to TRBJ1-1; the match to TRBD1 covers 7 bases. This CDR3 region has 18 residues. The V gene's germline CDR1 is SGHKS and CDR2 YYEKEE (reference sequence). V shed 4 bases and J 7 bases; nucleotides not matched to a gene: 22. The CDR3 here is CASSLKTQTGDLHFEAFF. The DNA of the CDR3 is TGTGCCAGCAGCCTGAAGACGCAAACAGGGGACCTCCACTTTGAAGCTTTCTTT.

V and J are TRBV5-6 and TRBJ1-1; D unresolved. Germline CDR1 and CDR2: SGHDT and YYEEEE. This CDR3 has 12 residues. Trimming took off 3 bases at V and 7 bases at J, with 10 bases between the two ends. CDR3 sequence (DNA): TGTGCCAGCAGCTGGAAAACGGGTGAAGCTTTCTTT. As protein: CASSWKTGEAFF.

This chain uses TRBV5-1 with TRBJ2-5, with TRBD2 matching over 11 bases. The CDR3 contains 15 residues. Germline CDR1 is SGHRS and CDR2 is YFSETQ. Trimming at V came to 6 bases and at J to 3 bases, leaving 7 bases not matched to a gene. The CDR3: CASKVAGLAEETQYF. The DNA of the CDR3 is TGCGCCAGCAAGGTTGCGGGACTAGCGGAAGAGACCCAGTACTTC.

This chain joins TRBV18 and TRBJ1-5, with D perhaps matching TRBD1 (5 bases). The V end lost 3 bases, the J end lost 7 bases, and 13 bases lay between the germline ends. This CDR3 contains 14 residues. CDR1 is KGHSH, CDR2 LQKENI, per germline. As DNA, the CDR3 is TGTGCCAGCTCACCCGGGGGAAGTTTGCAGCCCCAGCATTTT. It translates to CASSPGGSLQPQHF. The variable domain in full, completed from reference TRBV18 and TRBJ1-5, reads NAGVMQNPRHLVRRRGQEARLRCSPMKGHSHVYWYRQLPEEGLKFMVYLQKENIIDESGMPKERFSAEFPKEGPSILRIQQVVRGDSAAYFCASSPGGSLQPQHFGDGTRLSIL.

The table lists this clone with a few counts. V and J are TRBV29-1 and TRBJ2-3; 7 bases fit TRBD1. Per the germline V gene, CDR1 is SQVTM and CDR2 is ANQGSEA. V lost 8 bases and J lost 7; bases outside the gene matches: 9. The length of the CDR3 is 12 residues. The CDR3 region has the DNA TGCAGCTCAGGACAGGACAGAAATACGCAGTATTTT. It codes for CSSGQDRNTQYF.

V usage is TRBV5-1 and J usage is TRBJ2-1; 9 bases fit TRBD1. V dropped 0 bases and J dropped 8; count of bases not matched to a gene: 9. Per the germline V gene, CDR1 is SGHRS and CDR2 is YFSETQ. This CDR3 comprises 16 residues. The CDR3 loop is CASSLGTRTGAHEQFF. Here the CDR3 DNA reads TGCGCCAGCAGCTTGGGAACACGGACAGGGGCGCATGAGCAGTTCTTC.

The V gene is TRBV6-4, the J gene TRBJ1-2; weak D call: TRBD1 (6 bases). The CDR3 has 13 amino acids. The germline V gene encodes CDR1 MRHNA and CDR2 SNTAGT. Trimming removed 3 bases at V and 5 bases at J, with 10 bases between. DNA of the CDR3: TGTGCCAGCAGTGAGGGGGGGCGATATGGCTACACCTTC. Its translation: CASSEGGRYGYTF.

The CDR3 region has the DNA TGTGCCAGCAGCCAGACAGTCTACACTGAAGCTTTCTTT. Its protein product is CASSQTVYTEAFF. The V call is TRBV7-6, the J call TRBJ1-1, with a weak D call TRBD1 (5 bases). Trimming cost V 5 bases and J 3 bases, with 10 bases left between them. This CDR3 region has 13 residues. Germline V CDR1 and CDR2: SGHVS, FNYEAQ.

V usage is TRBV29-1 and J usage is TRBJ2-7, with 7 bases identical to TRBD2. Germline V CDR1 and CDR2: SQVTM, ANQGSEA. This CDR3 region has 12 residues. V was clipped by 7 bases and J by 0 bases; unmatched bases: 3. This CDR3 reads CSGRDYSYEQYF. The CDR3 coding sequence is TGCAGCGGCCGGGACTACTCCTACGAGCAGTACTTC.

The gene calls are TRBV11-2 and TRBJ2-1; D is uncertain. CDR3 size: 14 residues. CDR1 is SGHAT, CDR2 FQNNGV, per germline. V was cut by 5 bases and J by 3 bases, with 11 bases left in between. The CDR3 nucleotides read TGTGCCAGCAGCACCGCGGCCTTCTACAATGAGCAGTTCTTC. It codes for CASSTAAFYNEQFF.

The genes are TRBV30 and TRBJ2-6; a weak D match, TRBD2 (5 bases). CDR3 length: 13 amino acids. In germline, CDR1 is GTSNPN, CDR2 SVGIG (reference sequence). V lost 4 bases and J lost 3, with 7 bases in between. The CDR3 bases are TGTGCCTGGAACGGAGGTGGGGCCAACGTCCTGACTTTC. This gives the protein CAWNGGGANVLTF. Combining the CDR3 with reference TRBV30 and TRBJ2-6 gives the whole variable domain SQTIHQWPATLVQPVGSPLSLECTVEGTSNPNLYWYRQAAGRGLQLLFYSVGIGQISSEVPQNLSASRPQDRQFILSSKKLLLSDSGFYLCAWNGGGANVLTFGAGSRLTVL.

The chain recombines TRBV11-2 with TRBJ1-1, with a tentative D call TRBD1 (6 bases). Germline loops: CDR1 SGHAT, CDR2 FQNNGV. The CDR3 is made up of 14 amino acids. Trimming took off 0 bases at V and 1 base at J, with 6 bases between the two ends. The CDR3: CASSLEGGNTEAFF. In DNA, the CDR3 is TGTGCCAGCAGCTTAGAAGGGGGGAACACTGAAGCTTTCTTT.

The chain recombines TRBV19 with TRBJ1-1; 10 bases line up with TRBD1. The CDR3 has 15 amino acids. Germline CDR1 is LNHDA and CDR2 is SQIVND (reference sequence). V lost 4 bases to trimming and J lost 5 bases; unmatched junction nucleotides: 7. The CDR3 bases are TGTGCCAGTAGTACCCGGGACAGGGGAGGGACTGAAGCTTTCTTT. Protein sequence: CASSTRDRGGTEAFF.

This chain connects TRBV6-2 or TRBV6-3 to TRBJ2-5, with D possibly TRBD1 on 6 matching bases. The germline gives CDR1 MNHEY, CDR2 SVGEGT. V lost 3 bases, J lost 2 bases, and 16 bases lay in between. The CDR3 consists of 16 residues. The CDR3 spells CASSYPEQGRQETQYF. Here the CDR3 DNA reads TGTGCCAGCAGTTATCCCGAACAGGGAAGACAAGAGACCCAGTACTTC.

The chain recombines TRBV6-5 with TRBJ1-5, with D possibly being TRBD1 (5 bases). The V gene's germline CDR1 is MNHEY and CDR2 SVGAGI. V was clipped by 7 bases and J by 2 bases, with 15 bases between them. The CDR3 extends over 15 amino acids. The CDR3 DNA reads as TGTGCCAGCATGCGGTCGTGGGGGGGCAATCAGCCCCAGCATTTT. Translated: CASMRSWGGNQPQHF.

This clone appeared once. The J gene is TRBJ2-1, the V gene TRBV7-3, with 7 bases identical to TRBD2. Germline CDR1 reads SGHTA; CDR2 reads FQGTGA. Trimming took 5 bases from V and 6 from J; bases not matched to a gene: 7. The CDR3 consists of 14 residues. Here the CDR3 DNA reads TGTGCCAGCAGCCTACACGGGACTACCAATGAGCAGTTCTTC. Its protein product is CASSLHGTTNEQFF.

This clone was seen more than once but under ten times. DNA for the CDR3: TGTGCCTGGAAGCGGGCAGGGAGCTCCTACAATGAGCAGTTCTTC. It codes for CAWKRAGSSYNEQFF. This chain uses TRBV30 with TRBJ2-1, with D maybe TRBD2 (6 bases). This CDR3 spans 15 amino acids. Germline V CDR1 and CDR2: GTSNPN, SVGIG (reference sequence). Trimming took 4 bases from V and 0 from J, leaving 13 bases between them.

The chain links TRBV5-4 to TRBJ2-2; 9 bases line up with TRBD1. Germline loops: CDR1 SGHNT, CDR2 YYREEE (reference sequence). V was clipped by 0 bases and J by 7 bases; unmatched bases: 13. This CDR3 comprises 18 residues. Written as DNA, the CDR3 is TGTGCCAGCAGCTTGGGTTGGGGACAGGGTTTGACGGGCGGGGAGCTGTTTTTT. It specifies CASSLGWGQGLTGGELFF.

The chain has TRBV7-9 and TRBJ2-7; 8 bases line up with TRBD2. This CDR3 contains 14 residues. V lost 5 bases and J lost 6; bases outside the gene matches: 9. Germline values: CDR1 SEHNR, CDR2 FQNEAQ (reference sequence). Written as DNA, the CDR3 is TGTGCCAGCAGCCAAGCGGGAGCCTTAACCGAGCAGTACTTC. Translated, it gives CASSQAGALTEQYF.

This clone was recorded a few times. This chain links TRBV10-1 with TRBJ2-7; D might be TRBD2 (5 bases). The CDR3 length is 17 residues. Trimming shortened V by 11 bases and J by 3 bases, and 29 bases separated the two germline ends. Germline assignment: CDR1 WNHNN and CDR2 SYGVQD (reference sequence). The CDR3 region is CAQTGSALPQDRYEQYF. Here the CDR3 DNA reads TGCGCCCAAACGGGGTCCGCCCTCCCCCAAGATCGCTACGAGCAGTACTTC.

The V and J genes are TRBV6-2 or TRBV6-3 and TRBJ2-5; 9 bases are shared with TRBD1. This CDR3 has 15 residues. V lost 6 bases to trimming and J lost 5 bases; unmatched junction nucleotides: 10. Germline lookup yields CDR1 MNHEY and CDR2 SVGEGT. The CDR3 DNA follows: TGTGCCAGCAGCCTTTATCGGACAGGGGCCGAGACCCAGTACTTC. This codes for CASSLYRTGAETQYF.

This clone was picked up many times. The chain has TRBV4-1 and TRBJ1-1, with no clear D. The CDR3 loop spans 14 amino acids. V was trimmed by 0 bases and J by 6 bases, leaving 11 bases between them. CDR1 and CDR2 (germline): MGHRA, YSYEKL. CDR3 in amino acids: CASSQDPGASEAFF. In nucleotides, the CDR3 is TGCGCCAGCAGCCAAGATCCCGGTGCCTCTGAAGCTTTCTTT.

V gene TRBV19 combines with J gene TRBJ2-1, with 9 bases identical to TRBD2. CDR1 is LNHDA, CDR2 SQIVND, per germline (reference sequence). Trimming removed 4 bases from V and 1 base from J; junction bases left unmatched: 17. The CDR3 length is 20 residues. The DNA of the CDR3 is TGTGCCAGTAGTAGCGCTGAGCGGTGGCGGGGGGGCATTTCCTACAATGAGCAGTTCTTC. This gives the protein CASSSAERWRGGISYNEQFF.

The chain joins TRBV24-1 to TRBJ2-1; 8 bases align to TRBD2. CDR1 is KGHDR, CDR2 SFDVKD, per germline. V lost 4 bases, J lost 9 bases, and 7 bases stayed unmatched. The CDR3 totals 14 residues. The CDR3 DNA reads as TGTGCCACCAGTGACACGGGACTAGATGGTGAGCAGTTCTTC. Its translation: CATSDTGLDGEQFF.

This rearrangement joins TRBV12-3 or TRBV12-4 to TRBJ1-2, with 8 bases aligning to TRBD1. The CDR3 runs to 13 residues. The ends lost 10 bases at V and 1 base at J; junction bases unmatched: 5. CDR3 nucleotide sequence: TGTGCCACCCGGACAGGGTTTAACTATGGCTACACCTTC. Its translation: CATRTGFNYGYTF.